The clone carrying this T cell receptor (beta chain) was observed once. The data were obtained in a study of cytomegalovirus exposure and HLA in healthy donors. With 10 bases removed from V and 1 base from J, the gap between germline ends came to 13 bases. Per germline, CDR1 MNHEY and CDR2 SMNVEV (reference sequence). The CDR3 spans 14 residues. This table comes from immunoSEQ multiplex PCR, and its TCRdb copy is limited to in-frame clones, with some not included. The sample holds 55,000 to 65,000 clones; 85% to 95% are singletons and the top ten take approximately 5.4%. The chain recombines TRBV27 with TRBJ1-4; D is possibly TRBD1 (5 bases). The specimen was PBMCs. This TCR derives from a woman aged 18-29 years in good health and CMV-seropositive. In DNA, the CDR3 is TGTGCCACTCGGGGGGAGGGAACTAATGAAAAACTGTTTTTT. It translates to CATRGEGTNEKLFF.